These 20 T cell receptor beta chains share one sample of origin, sequenced in a study of type 1 regulatory T cells (dated by TCRdb to 2020 to 2022). The listed sequencing device is Illumina MiSeq. TCRdb reprocessing: public reads trimmed at Q25 with fastp, clones called with MiXCR, in-frame beta chains kept. Here each entry gathers all rows of one CDR3 protein and keeps the most common genes and DNA. This sample has 80,000 to 100,000 distinct CDR3 sequences in its table, and about 28% of those were observed once. The ten largest make up approximately 2.2% of the sample. Sequenced input: CD4+ T cells, either the whole sample or a sorted fraction (not recorded which). The source of these receptors is a human donor in good health.

This chain connects TRBV12-3 or TRBV12-4 to TRBJ1-6; D remains ambiguous. The germline V and J ends were trimmed by 3 bases and 10 bases, with 16 bases remaining between them. The CDR3 spans 15 residues. Here the CDR3 reads CASSLGQSNGSPLHF. As DNA, the CDR3 is TGTGCCAGCAGTTTGGGCCAGAGTAATGGGTCACCCCTCCACTTT.

This rearrangement joins TRBV7-3 to TRBJ2-2; tentative D call: TRBD1 (6 bases). CDR1 is SGHTA, CDR2 FQGTGA, per germline. The CDR3 extends over 14 amino acids. With 4 bases removed from V and 4 bases from J, the gap between germline ends came to 10 bases. CDR3 sequence (DNA): TGTGCCAGCAGCTACAGGGCAGCCACCGGGGAGCTGTTTTTT. It specifies CASSYRAATGELFF.

This clonotype was seen a handful of times. The genes are TRBV24-1 and TRBJ2-1; maybe TRBD2 (7 bases). Trimming cost V 2 bases and J 6 bases, with 19 bases left between them. CDR1 KGHDR and CDR2 SFDVKD come from the germline V gene. The CDR3 is 17 amino acids. CDR3: CATSDSPAGAPGNEQFF. The CDR3 nucleotides are TGTGCCACCAGTGATTCCCCTGCGGGGGCCCCGGGCAATGAGCAGTTCTTC.

The chain joins TRBV7-2 to TRBJ2-2; TRBD2 aligns across 7 bases. CDR1 SGHTA and CDR2 FQGNSA come from the germline V gene. Losses at the gene ends were 5 bases for V and 5 bases for J; bases not matched to a gene: 8. The CDR3 spans 15 residues. CDR3 residues: CASSLGASGTGELFF. In DNA, the CDR3 is TGTGCCAGCAGCCTAGGGGCTAGCGGTACCGGGGAGCTGTTTTTT.

This clonotype was seen a handful of times. The gene calls are TRBV28 and TRBJ2-5, with D perhaps being TRBD1 or TRBD2 (5 bases each). With 3 bases removed from V and 9 bases from J, the gap between germline ends came to 11 bases. This CDR3 region has 12 residues. Germline V gives CDR1 MDHEN, CDR2 SYDVKM. The CDR3 here is CASSFGARAQYF. The DNA for the CDR3 is TGTGCCAGCAGTTTCGGGGCCCGGGCCCAGTACTTC.

The table lists this clonotype with a few counts. The chain has TRBV5-1 and TRBJ2-7; 9 bases fit TRBD1. Germline V CDR1 and CDR2: SGHRS, YFSETQ. J gave up 2 bases and V 6 bases, and 6 bases lay outside the gene matches. The CDR3 extends over 14 amino acids. In DNA, the CDR3 is TGCGCCAGCATGCCCGGGACAGGGCCCTACGAGCAGTACTTC. Protein product: CASMPGTGPYEQYF.

This clonotype was found a few times. This chain joins TRBV7-2 and TRBJ2-1; possibly TRBD2 for D (5 bases). Germline loops: CDR1 SGHTA, CDR2 FQGNSA. This CDR3 has 13 residues. Trimming took 1 base from V and 6 from J, leaving 7 bases between them. CDR3 bases: TGTGCCAGCAGCTTAGTCCTAGCCAATGAGCAGTTCTTC. It translates to CASSLVLANEQFF. The variable domain in full, with the rest retrieved from reference TRBV7-2 and TRBJ2-1, is GAGVSQSPSNKVTEKGKDVELRCDPISGHTALYWYRQSLGQGLEFLIYFQGNSAPDKSGLPSDRFSAERTGGSVSTLTIQRTQQEDSAVYLCASSLVLANEQFFGPGTRLTVL.

This chain connects TRBV5-1 to TRBJ2-3, with D tentatively TRBD1 (5 bases). This CDR3 has 14 amino acids. CDR1 is SGHRS, CDR2 YFSETQ, per germline. V was cut by 2 bases and J by 5 bases, with 12 bases left in between. The CDR3 here is CASSFERGQDTQYF. The CDR3 region has the DNA TGCGCCAGCAGCTTTGAAAGGGGCCAAGATACGCAGTATTTT.

The chain recombines TRBV20-1 with TRBJ2-3, with D possibly matching TRBD2 (5 bases). Trimming took off 5 bases at V and 5 bases at J, with 20 bases between the two ends. The CDR3 extends over 15 amino acids. Germline V gene sequence: CDR1 DFQATT, CDR2 SNEGSKA (reference sequence). The DNA for the CDR3 is TGCAGTGCTTCAGCGGCCCTCGCCCGTGGAGATACGCAGTATTTT. It codes for CSASAALARGDTQYF.

This clonotype was found many times. The chain recombines TRBV6-2 or TRBV6-3 with TRBJ2-2; D possibly uses TRBD1 or TRBD2 (5 bases each). The CDR3 is made up of 13 amino acids. Trimming shortened V by 6 bases and J by 3 bases, and 8 bases separated the two germline ends. Germline-derived CDR1 and CDR2 are MNHEY and SVGEGT. This CDR3 is CASSRDHTGELFF. Here the CDR3 DNA reads TGTGCCAGCAGCCGGGACCACACCGGGGAGCTGTTTTTT.

The CDR3 DNA sequence: TGCAGCGTAACCAACCCCAGCGGGAGTTACGAGCAGTACTTC. Residues: CSVTNPSGSYEQYF. The V call is TRBV29-1, the J call TRBJ2-7, with TRBD2 matching 8 bases. V was pared by 6 bases and J by 4 bases, with 11 bases of the junction left unmatched. The CDR3 is 14 residues long. The germline V gene has CDR1 SQVTM and CDR2 ANQGSEA.

This chain connects TRBV20-1 to TRBJ2-7, with TRBD1 matching 7 bases. Germline-derived CDR1 and CDR2 are DFQATT and SNEGSKA (reference sequence). The V segment lost 4 bases and the J segment 7 bases; nucleotides outside the gene matches: 16. This CDR3 region has 15 residues. CDR3 nucleotides: TGCAGTGCTACTAAGATCGGGACAGTCACGGGGGAGCAGTACTTC. Protein sequence: CSATKIGTVTGEQYF.

Comment on this clonotype: An end of the junction differs from the germline gene, which may be a read error. The genes are TRBV5-1 and TRBJ2-3; D remains ambiguous. Per the germline V gene, CDR1 is SGHRS and CDR2 is YFSETQ. The CDR3 is made up of 17 amino acids. In DNA, the CDR3 is TGCGTCAGCAGCTTGTACGTAGCCCGTACCGACACAGATACGCAGTATTTT. It specifies CVSSLYVARTDTDTQYF.

This clonotype turned up a few times. The rearrangement joins TRBV20-1 to TRBJ2-1; 7 bases align to TRBD2. CDR1 is DFQATT, CDR2 SNEGSKA, per germline (reference sequence). The ends lost 2 bases at V and 7 bases at J; junction bases unmatched: 5. The CDR3 contains 13 residues. CDR3 residues: CSARWGRVNEQFF. The CDR3 DNA is TGCAGTGCTAGATGGGGGAGGGTGAATGAGCAGTTCTTC.

This clonotype was recorded a few times. In DNA form, the CDR3 reads TGTGCCAGCAGTTCCAGTGTCTCTGGGGCCAACGTCCTGACTTTC. This sequence encodes CASSSSVSGANVLTF. The V and J genes are TRBV12-3 or TRBV12-4 and TRBJ2-6; D ambiguous. Between the trimmed V and J ends, which lost 4 bases and 0 bases, there was a span of 7 bases. The CDR3 runs 15 residues.

The sample holds a few counts of this clonotype. The rearrangement joins TRBV10-1 to TRBJ2-7; the D gene could be TRBD1 or TRBD2 (5 bases each). CDR3 size: 15 residues. V was clipped by 3 bases and J by 2 bases, with 14 bases between them. Germline V gene lookup returns CDR1 WNHNN and CDR2 SYGVQD (reference sequence). CDR3 nucleotide sequence: TGCGCCAGCAGTGACGGGGCAGGCCTCACCTACGAGCAGTACTTC. Protein product: CASSDGAGLTYEQYF.

The rearrangement links TRBV19 to TRBJ2-6; 7 nucleotides agree with TRBD1. Germline CDR1 and CDR2: LNHDA and SQIVND (reference sequence). The CDR3 sequence is 16 residues long. J was trimmed by 0 bases and V by 10 bases; bases with no gene match: 9. CDR3 sequence: CATARTGNSGANVLTF. CDR3 coding DNA: TGTGCCACCGCCAGGACAGGCAACTCTGGGGCCAACGTCCTGACTTTC.

V gene TRBV11-3 combines with J gene TRBJ2-5; 9 bases fit TRBD1. Germline CDR1 and CDR2: SGHNT and YENEEA. Losses at the gene ends were 5 bases for V and 5 bases for J; bases not matched to a gene: 6. CDR3 size: 14 residues. The CDR3 protein is CASSLGQGRETQYF. As DNA, the CDR3 is TGTGCCAGCAGCCTCGGACAGGGGCGGGAGACCCAGTACTTC.

The chain carries TRBV4-3 and TRBJ2-1, with 10 bases matching TRBD2. Losses at the gene ends were 3 bases for V and 5 bases for J; bases not matched to a gene: 13. Germline CDR1 LGHNA, CDR2 YSLEER. This CDR3 spans 18 amino acids. The CDR3 region is CASSHDLAGASWDNEQFF. Written as DNA, the CDR3 is TGCGCCAGCAGCCATGATCTAGCGGGAGCCTCTTGGGACAATGAGCAGTTCTTC.

The sample holds one count of this clonotype. The rearrangement uses TRBV10-2 and TRBJ2-1, with D perhaps TRBD2 (6 bases). CDR1 and CDR2 from the germline V gene are WSHSY and SAAADI. The CDR3 has 15 residues. Trimming cost V 4 bases and J 0 bases, with 10 bases left between them. This chain's CDR3 is CASSAAGISYNEQFF. As DNA, the CDR3 is TGCGCCAGCAGTGCGGCGGGAATCTCCTACAATGAGCAGTTCTTC.